Below are 13 T cell receptor beta chains sequenced from a single sample in a study of blood T cell repertoires in COVID-19. Here immunoSEQ multiplex PCR was the method, and the copy in TCRdb shows in-frame clones only, minus some. Of about 93,000 clones listed, under 90% are singletons. Material: peripheral blood. The receptors come from a human donor with active COVID-19. The donor label of this sample is uncertain.

Here the CDR3 DNA reads TGTGCCAGCAGCTTGGCCGGGTTTGAGCGGGGGCCCTACTACAATGAGCAGTTCTTC. Encoded protein: CASSLAGFERGPYYNEQFF. The chain combines TRBV5-4 with TRBJ2-1; 8 nucleotides align to TRBD2. CDR3 size: 19 residues. Germline CDR1 and CDR2: SGHNT and YYREEE (reference sequence). The V gene end was trimmed by 0 bases and the J gene end by 3 bases; junction bases not matched to a gene: 14.

The V gene is TRBV14, the J gene TRBJ2-7, with 10 bases matching TRBD1. The CDR3 covers 15 residues. The trim removed 2 bases at V and 2 bases at J, leaving 3 bases unmatched. From germline, CDR1 is SGHDN and CDR2 FVKESK. The DNA for the CDR3 is TGTGCCAGCAGCCAATCCGGGACAGGGGCCTACGAGCAGTACTTC. This gives the protein CASSQSGTGAYEQYF.

The CDR3 here is CASFSRTVNTEAFF. The CDR3 DNA follows: TGTGCCAGTTTCAGTCGAACAGTGAACACTGAAGCTTTCTTT. The chain couples TRBV6-6 to TRBJ1-1; no reliable D call. The V gene lost 9 bases and the J gene lost 0 bases, with 14 bases spanning the gap. Germline CDR1 and CDR2: MNHNY and SVGAGI (reference sequence). This CDR3 spans 14 amino acids.

The gene calls are TRBV19 and TRBJ1-1; 7 bases map to TRBD1. The CDR3 totals 12 residues. With V trimmed by 5 bases and J by 6 bases, 3 bases remained unmatched. The germline gives CDR1 LNHDA, CDR2 SQIVND (reference sequence). This CDR3 is CASSLQGPEAFF. The CDR3 bases are TGTGCCAGTAGTCTACAGGGGCCTGAAGCTTTCTTT.

This clone was seen only once. The chain links TRBV7-9 to TRBJ1-1; tentatively, D is TRBD1 (6 bases). Germline V gene data show CDR1 as SEHNR and CDR2 as FQNEAQ (reference sequence). V lost 6 bases and J lost 6, with 14 bases in between. CDR3 length: 13 residues. CDR3 residues: CASRKQGIAEAFF. Here the CDR3 DNA reads TGTGCCAGCAGGAAACAGGGTATAGCTGAAGCTTTCTTT. Full variable domain (remainder filled in from reference TRBV7-9 and TRBJ1-1): DTGVSQNPRHKITKRGQNVTFRCDPISEHNRLYWYRQTLGQGPEFLTYFQNEAQLEKSRLLSDRFSAERPKGSFSTLEIQRTEQGDSAMYLCASRKQGIAEAFFGQGTRLTVV.

The chain carries TRBV9 and TRBJ2-1; D is possibly TRBD2 (7 bases). V was clipped by 0 bases and J by 6 bases, with 16 bases between them. Germline V CDR1 and CDR2: SGDLS, YYNGEE. CDR3 length: 16 amino acids. The CDR3 here is CASSVVPGGLGNEQFF. DNA of the CDR3: TGTGCCAGCAGCGTAGTCCCCGGGGGGCTAGGCAATGAGCAGTTCTTC.

The V gene is TRBV7-9, the J gene TRBJ2-3; the match to TRBD1 covers 7 bases. This CDR3 is built from 15 residues. Germline V CDR1 and CDR2: SEHNR, FQNEAQ (reference sequence). V lost 3 bases and J lost 6; bases outside the gene matches: 9. The CDR3 coding sequence is TGTGCCAGCAGCTTTGGCCAGGGGGATACGGATACGCAGTATTTT. Protein product: CASSFGQGDTDTQYF. Based on the CDR3 plus reference TRBV7-9 and TRBJ2-3, the full variable domain is DTGVSQNPRHKITKRGQNVTFRCDPISEHNRLYWYRQTLGQGPEFLTYFQNEAQLEKSRLLSDRFSAERPKGSFSTLEIQRTEQGDSAMYLCASSFGQGDTDTQYFGPGTRLTVL.

The chain uses TRBV19 and TRBJ1-6; D not resolved. This CDR3 region has 13 residues. Germline V CDR1 and CDR2: LNHDA, SQIVND (reference sequence). V was pared by 2 bases and J by 7 bases, with 6 bases between. CDR3: CASSITKNSPLHF. Written as DNA, the CDR3 is TGTGCCAGTAGTATAACAAAGAATTCACCCCTCCACTTT.

This sequence joins TRBV4-3 and TRBJ2-1; no firm D call. V was pared by 4 bases and J by 5 bases, with 3 bases between. The CDR3 length is 11 residues. Germline V gene sequence: CDR1 LGHNA, CDR2 YSLEER. The CDR3: CASSRNNEQFF. Written as DNA, the CDR3 is TGCGCCAGCAGCCGTAACAATGAGCAGTTCTTC.

The chain combines TRBV12-5 with TRBJ1-5; D unresolved. This CDR3 contains 13 residues. The V gene lost 3 bases and the J gene lost 2 bases, with 5 bases spanning the gap. In germline, CDR1 is LGHNT, CDR2 FRNRAP. CDR3 nucleotides: TGTGCTAGTGGTTTCGGTGGCAATCAGCCCCAGCATTTT. This translates into CASGFGGNQPQHF.

V and J are TRBV6-2 or TRBV6-3 and TRBJ2-5; D gene uncertain. CDR3 length: 16 amino acids. V gave up 3 bases and J gave up 4 bases, with 18 bases separating them. Germline V CDR1 and CDR2: MNHEY, SVGEGT. CDR3 sequence (DNA): TGTGCCAGCAGTTATAAAGTCGGTTTCTCTTCAGAGACCCAGTACTTC. Translated: CASSYKVGFSSETQYF.

The chain employs TRBV18 and TRBJ1-4; TRBD1 matches 9 bases. Germline V CDR1 and CDR2: KGHSH, LQKENI. Trimming removed 4 bases from V and 0 bases from J; junction bases left unmatched: 6. This CDR3 is 17 amino acids long. This CDR3 reads CASSQGQGFTTNEKLFF. CDR3 sequence (DNA): TGTGCCAGCTCACAAGGACAGGGGTTTACAACTAATGAAAAACTGTTTTTT.

The V gene is TRBV6-5, the J gene TRBJ1-6, with 10 bases that match TRBD1. Unmatched junction bases numbered 5, after V lost 7 bases and J lost 5 bases. This CDR3 has 15 residues. Germline CDR1 MNHEY, CDR2 SVGAGI. CDR3 residues: CASTETGGDNSPLHF. The CDR3 bases are TGTGCCAGCACCGAGACAGGGGGCGATAATTCACCCCTCCACTTT.